The rows below give T cell receptor beta chains drawn from one sample of a study of blood T cell repertoires in COVID-19. Profiling relied on immunoSEQ multiplex PCR, and the TCRdb table lists in-frame clones only, not all of them. The data show under 250,000 clones, 80% to 90% seen once. The sequencing input was PBMCs or T cells enriched from blood (not recorded which). These receptors all stem from a woman aged 25-40 years with acute COVID-19. CDR3s include the opening cysteine and the closing phenylalanine or tryptophan. Size tells how often a clone was seen (once, few, many) or the class of an expanded clone, and some rows leave it out.

-	TRBV21-1	17	CASSKGWGGLFNSPLHF
once	TRBV6-5	13	CASSLADQETQYF
-	TRBV2	10	CASRGNGYTF
-	TRBV3-1/TRBV3-2	14	CASSPREGNYGYTF
-	TRBV12-3/TRBV12-4	12	CASSLLQAGQFF
-	TRBV2	14	CASRGTVIQETQYF
-	TRBV6-5	15	CASSPGGQGFYEQYF
-	TRBV27	14	CASSLLQSAGELFF
-	TRBV4-3	15	CASSQAKYTPYEQYF
-	TRBV5-4	15	CASSFFGGAYNEQFF
-	TRBV7-6	15	CASSLRGRGTGELFF
-	TRBV4-1	14	CASSQANPGDDYTF
-	TRBV6-5	14	CASRQRGGPNEQFF
-	TRBV29-1	14	CSTGGAQMNTEAFF
-	TRBV5-6	15	CASSFNPDRVDGYTF
-	TRBV9	17	CASSAAHLTASDEKLFF
-	TRBV4-2	15	CASSPKSTTQETQYF